This TCR beta chain stems from a study of T cell repertoires in cytomegalovirus infection. At the level of the study: Evidence of both CMV infection and a matching HLA type came from public TCR beta signatures.

This CDR3 is built from 14 residues. V gave up 1 base and J gave up 6 bases, with 13 bases separating them. Germline CDR1 reads SGHTA; CDR2 reads FQGNSA. This clonotype was picked up many times. TCRdb re-derived calls from the reads in MiXCR, one entry per CDR3 protein. The sample records a few hundred thousand distinct CDR3 sequences, over 8% being singletons. This chain connects TRBV7-2 to TRBJ2-7, with no clear D. The TCR was taken from a human donor in good health (CMV status not recorded). Some clones in this sample may be carry-over from other donors' samples. Sequencing used PBMCs. The CDR3 DNA follows: TGTGCCAGCAGCTTAGGTAGGGCGGCTGGCGAGCAGTACTTC. Its translation: CASSLGRAAGEQYF.